This T cell receptor (beta chain) was sequenced in a study of blood T cell repertoires in COVID-19. Study overall: The United States, Italy and Spain provided the acute and convalescent COVID-19 samples.

Clones were sequenced by immunoSEQ multiplex PCR, and TCRdb holds only the in-frame ones, with some missing. The sample includes around 300,000 clones, around 87% of them seen just once. Residents of 20 to 25 US areas, aged about 18 to 89 years, made up the participants. Among Cohort 3 donors, those recovered had two negative PCRs, clearance, or symptom resolution. The CDR3 consists of 13 residues. CDR1 and CDR2 (germline): MGHRA, YSYEKL. V lost 4 bases, J lost 0 bases, and 6 bases lay in between. The chain couples TRBV4-1 to TRBJ1-2; no reliable D call. Sequenced sample: PBMCs or T cells enriched from blood (not recorded which). The TCR originated in a woman younger than 30 who had recovered from COVID-19. CDR3 residues: CASSPTSNYGYTF. CDR3 DNA: TGCGCCAGCAGCCCGACTTCTAACTATGGCTACACCTTC.